Each of the 26 T cell receptor beta chains below was sequenced from the same sample in a study of blood T cell repertoires in COVID-19. The protocol was immunoSEQ multiplex PCR, while the TCRdb copy is restricted to in-frame clones and leaves out a portion. The table has some 72,000 clones, approximately 90% seen once; the top ten hold about 0.56%. The sample consisted of peripheral blood. These receptors were collected from a man aged 55 to 70 with acute or convalescent COVID-19.

The chain carries TRBV5-8 and TRBJ2-7; tentatively, D is TRBD2 (5 bases). The CDR3 length is 15 residues. The V gene lost 2 bases and the J gene lost 2 bases, with 14 bases spanning the gap. The V gene's germline CDR1 is SGHTS and CDR2 YDEGEE. CDR3 in DNA: TGTGCCAGCAGCTTTTCAAGCGGTCTACCCTACGAGCAGTACTTC. Protein product: CASSFSSGLPYEQYF. The full variable domain, with the rest looked up from reference TRBV5-8 and TRBJ2-7, is EAGVTQSPTHLIKTRGQQATLRCSPISGHTSVYWYQQALGLGLQFLLWYDEGEERNRGNFPPRFSGRQFPNYSSELNVNALELEDSALYLCASSFSSGLPYEQYFGPGTRLTVT.

V usage is TRBV12-3 or TRBV12-4 and J usage is TRBJ2-7, with a possible D match to TRBD1 (6 bases). This CDR3 has 13 amino acids. V was trimmed by 7 bases and J by 7 bases, leaving 17 bases between them. The CDR3 sequence is CASTRDTLGEQYF. In DNA form, the CDR3 reads TGTGCCAGCACCCGGGACACCTTGGGAGAGCAGTACTTC.

V usage is TRBV9 and J usage is TRBJ2-3, with 14 bases fitting TRBD2. The CDR3 is 17 residues long. CDR1 and CDR2 (germline): SGDLS, YYNGEE. Losses at the gene ends were 2 bases for V and 6 bases for J; bases not matched to a gene: 8. The CDR3 DNA reads TGTGCCAGCAGCGTCTCCGGGACTAGCGGGAGTATGGATACGCAGTATTTT. It specifies CASSVSGTSGSMDTQYF.

The chain has TRBV12-3 or TRBV12-4 and TRBJ1-1, with D tentatively TRBD1 (5 bases). The CDR3 has 13 residues. Trimming stripped 3 bases from V and 3 bases from J, with 8 bases between. This CDR3 is CASSFGGDTEAFF. CDR3 sequence (DNA): TGTGCCAGCAGTTTCGGAGGGGACACTGAAGCTTTCTTT.

The chain couples TRBV5-1 to TRBJ1-1; 7 positions match TRBD1. The CDR3 runs to 16 residues. The V gene end was trimmed by 4 bases and the J gene end by 0 bases; junction bases not matched to a gene: 9. Germline CDR1 reads SGHRS; CDR2 reads YFSETQ. CDR3 sequence (DNA): TGCGCCAGCAGCCACCCGGGACAGTCGATGAACACTGAAGCTTTCTTT. Its protein is CASSHPGQSMNTEAFF.

The chain joins TRBV24-1 to TRBJ2-3, with TRBD2 matching 12 bases. Per the germline V gene, CDR1 is KGHDR and CDR2 is SFDVKD. With V trimmed by 5 bases and J by 2 bases, 1 base remained unmatched. This CDR3 region has 15 residues. The DNA of the CDR3 is TGTGCCACCAGTGGACTAGCGGGAGACACAGATACGCAGTATTTT. This codes for CATSGLAGDTDTQYF.

CDR3 coding DNA: TGTGCCAGCAGTGACTCCGGACAGGGAACTAATGAAAAACTGTTTTTT. This translates into CASSDSGQGTNEKLFF. The chain has TRBV25-1 and TRBJ1-4; 8 bases line up with TRBD1. Trimming cost V 3 bases and J 1 base; bases outside gene matches: 4. The V gene's germline CDR1 is MGHDK and CDR2 SYGVNS. The CDR3 spans 16 residues.

This chain connects TRBV2 to TRBJ2-3; D ambiguous. Per the germline V gene, CDR1 is SNHLY and CDR2 is FYNNEI. The CDR3 contains 14 residues. Trimming shortened V by 4 bases and J by 0 bases, and 8 bases separated the two germline ends. The CDR3 is CASSGHLSTDTQYF. CDR3 nucleotide sequence: TGTGCCAGCAGTGGACACCTTAGCACAGATACGCAGTATTTT.

This chain's CDR3 is CASSWNTGQGADTQYF. In nucleotides, the CDR3 is TGCGCCAGCAGCTGGAACACGGGACAGGGGGCAGATACGCAGTATTTT. The rearrangement uses TRBV5-1 and TRBJ2-3, with TRBD1 identical over 11 bases. This CDR3 has 16 amino acids. In germline, CDR1 is SGHRS, CDR2 YFSETQ. Unmatched junction bases numbered 7, after V lost 3 bases and J lost 4 bases.

The rearrangement links TRBV6-5 to TRBJ1-4; TRBD1 agrees at 11 bases. CDR3 size: 15 residues. Germline-derived CDR1 and CDR2 are MNHEY and SVGAGI. The junction had 9 bases not matched to a gene; V was cut back by 8 bases and J by 7 bases. CDR3 coding DNA: TGTGCCAGCGGGACAGGGGGTGAAGGTGGTGAAAAACTGTTTTTT. Its protein is CASGTGGEGGEKLFF.

The J gene is TRBJ2-3, the V gene TRBV21-1; the D call of TRBD1 is as the table states it, not checked on the DNA. TRBV21-1 is an annotated pseudogene. The CDR3 has 21 amino acids. The CDR3 region is CASSNIPPLGQGPTSTDTQYF. The CDR3, as DNA: TGTGCCAGCAGCAACATCCCGCCACTCGGACAGGGCCCTACTAGCACAGATACGCAGTATTTT.

A word on this clone: Other DNA sequences within the sample encode an identical CDR3. J is TRBJ2-1 and V is TRBV9; D is unresolved. Trimming pared 2 bases from V and 7 bases from J, leaving 7 bases between. Germline CDR1 is SGDLS and CDR2 is YYNGEE. The CDR3 spans 12 residues. CDR3 region: CASSVNLNEQFF. The CDR3 nucleotides read TGTGCCAGCAGCGTTAATCTGAATGAGCAGTTCTTC.

DNA of the CDR3: TGTGCCAGCAGCTTAGCGGACAAGAACACTGAAGCTTTCTTT. This sequence encodes CASSLADKNTEAFF. The genes are TRBV7-2 and TRBJ1-1, with a tentative D call TRBD1 (5 bases). Per the germline V gene, CDR1 is SGHTA and CDR2 is FQGNSA. This CDR3 comprises 14 residues. V was pared by 0 bases and J by 1 base, with 6 bases between.

The chain couples TRBV5-4 to TRBJ1-2; maybe TRBD1 (5 bases). From germline, CDR1 is SGHNT and CDR2 YYREEE (reference sequence). The CDR3 contains 14 residues. The germline V and J ends were trimmed by 0 bases and 8 bases, with 14 bases remaining between them. CDR3 sequence reads: CASSLVGLQGGYTF. In DNA, the CDR3 is TGTGCCAGCAGCTTGGTAGGGCTGCAGGGAGGCTACACCTTC.

The chain is built from TRBV9 and TRBJ2-7; D gene unclear. V lost 4 bases to trimming and J lost 6 bases, with 14 bases between them. The CDR3 consists of 13 residues. The V gene's germline CDR1 is SGDLS and CDR2 YYNGEE. The CDR3: CASSPGIVGEQYF. In DNA, the CDR3 is TGTGCCAGCAGCCCAGGCATAGTCGGCGAGCAGTACTTC.

On this clone itself: The same CDR3 can be traced to other DNA sequences in this sample. Here the CDR3 DNA reads TGCAGTGCTGGCCGTTCCGGGGAGCTGTTTTTT. Translation: CSAGRSGELFF. The chain couples TRBV20-1 to TRBJ2-2; D is ambiguous. This CDR3 is 11 amino acids long. From germline, CDR1 is DFQATT and CDR2 SNEGSKA (reference sequence). Between the trimmed V and J ends, which lost 5 bases and 6 bases, there was a span of 7 bases.

The CDR3 sequence: CASSLGTGQRQHETQYF. The DNA for the CDR3 is TGTGCCAGCAGCTTAGGGACAGGCCAGAGGCAGCACGAGACCCAGTACTTC. The chain is built from TRBV7-3 and TRBJ2-5; 8 bases align to TRBD1. The CDR3 spans 17 residues. Trimming cost V 2 bases and J 5 bases; bases outside gene matches: 13. Germline V gene lookup returns CDR1 SGHTA and CDR2 FQGTGA.

This clone showed up just once. The V call is TRBV19, the J call TRBJ1-1, with 9 bases lining up with TRBD1. CDR1 LNHDA and CDR2 SQIVND come from the germline V gene (reference sequence). This CDR3 is 14 amino acids long. Unmatched junction bases numbered 6, after V lost 3 bases and J lost 7 bases. CDR3: CASSMSGQGLEAFF. The CDR3 DNA is TGTGCCAGTAGTATGTCGGGACAGGGCCTTGAAGCTTTCTTT.

The chain couples TRBV2 to TRBJ2-2; D perhaps matches TRBD1 (6 bases). The germline gives CDR1 SNHLY, CDR2 FYNNEI. There are 15 residues in the CDR3. V shed 5 bases and J shed 6 bases, with 16 bases lying between them. CDR3 residues: CASSPQGLYPGELFF. In DNA, the CDR3 is TGTGCCAGCAGTCCACAGGGCCTTTACCCCGGGGAGCTGTTTTTT.

This CDR3 reads CASASDSHFTDTQYF. DNA of the CDR3: TGTGCCAGCGCATCGGACAGCCACTTCACAGATACGCAGTATTTT. The V and J genes are TRBV5-4 and TRBJ2-3, with D perhaps TRBD1 (6 bases). The V end was cut by 7 bases, the J end by 2 bases, with 17 bases between. From germline, CDR1 is SGHNT and CDR2 YYREEE (reference sequence). The CDR3 is 15 residues long.

The chain is built from TRBV5-1 and TRBJ1-4; TRBD1 matches 8 bases. Germline-derived CDR1 and CDR2 are SGHRS and YFSETQ. CDR3 size: 16 residues. V lost 2 bases and J lost 8; bases outside the gene matches: 11. The CDR3 DNA reads TGCGCCAGCAGCTTCCTCCCCGGGACAGGTTGGGAAAAACTGTTTTTT. Its translation: CASSFLPGTGWEKLFF.

The DNA of the CDR3 is TGTGCCACCAGCATATCTACAGCCTCCTACGAGCAGTACTTC. As protein: CATSISTASYEQYF. This chain links TRBV15 with TRBJ2-7; D gene ambiguous. CDR3 length: 14 amino acids. Trimming shortened V by 4 bases and J by 0 bases, and 10 bases separated the two germline ends. From germline, CDR1 is LNHNV and CDR2 YYDKDF (reference sequence).

The V and J genes are TRBV11-1 and TRBJ2-7; 10 bases are shared with TRBD2. This CDR3 is built from 13 residues. Germline V lookup: CDR1 SGHAT, CDR2 FQDESV (reference sequence). The J segment lost 3 bases and the V segment lost 6 bases, leaving 2 bases of the junction unmatched. Here the CDR3 DNA reads TGTGCCAGCAGACCTAGCGGGGGCTACGAGCAGTACTTC. It encodes CASRPSGGYEQYF.

The chain links TRBV28 to TRBJ2-5; TRBD1 aligns across 7 bases. The CDR3 spans 14 residues. V shed 4 bases and J 1 base; nucleotides not matched to a gene: 3. In germline, CDR1 is MDHEN, CDR2 SYDVKM. In DNA form, the CDR3 reads TGTGCCAGCAGTTACAGGGGCCGCCAAGAGACCCAGTACTTC. Its translation: CASSYRGRQETQYF.

This clone came up once. The chain couples TRBV6-4 to TRBJ2-1; 12 bases match TRBD2. Germline values: CDR1 MRHNA, CDR2 SNTAGT. V was clipped by 4 bases and J by 10 bases; unmatched bases: 11. The CDR3 contains 16 residues. The DNA for the CDR3 is TGTGCCAGCAGTGTCGATCTAGCGGGAGGGCTCATAGAGCAGTTCTTC. Its translation: CASSVDLAGGLIEQFF.

The V and J genes are TRBV10-3 and TRBJ1-2; D remains ambiguous. The CDR3 consists of 13 residues. Germline CDR1 is ENHRY and CDR2 is SYGVKD. Trimming took 6 bases from V and 1 from J, leaving 9 bases between them. In DNA form, the CDR3 reads TGTGCCATCAGCCAGGATCTTAACTATGGCTACACCTTC. Its protein product is CAISQDLNYGYTF.